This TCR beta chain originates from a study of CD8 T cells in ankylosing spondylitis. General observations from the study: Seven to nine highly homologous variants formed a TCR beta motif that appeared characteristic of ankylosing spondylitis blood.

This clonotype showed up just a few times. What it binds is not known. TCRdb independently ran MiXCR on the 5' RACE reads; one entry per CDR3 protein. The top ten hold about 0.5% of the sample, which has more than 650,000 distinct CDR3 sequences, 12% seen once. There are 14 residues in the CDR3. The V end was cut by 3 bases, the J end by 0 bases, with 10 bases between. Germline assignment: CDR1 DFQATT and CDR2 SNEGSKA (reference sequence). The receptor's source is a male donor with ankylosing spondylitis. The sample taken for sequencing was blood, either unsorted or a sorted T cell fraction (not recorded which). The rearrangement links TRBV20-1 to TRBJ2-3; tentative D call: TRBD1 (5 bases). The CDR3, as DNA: TGCAGTGCTAGGGGGCCGGCTAGCACAGATACGCAGTATTTT. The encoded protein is CSARGPASTDTQYF.